The sequence of this T cell receptor beta chain was determined in a study of T cell clonotyping in hematopoietic cell transplantation. Study-wide findings and caveats: After transplant, recipient diversity fell while pathologically expanded clonotypes grew through day 180. Higher Inverse Simpson Index values in graft donor and pretransplant recipient predicted broader posttransplant TCR diversity. Without cell sorting, CD4 versus CD8 contributions remain unresolved. Few recipient clonotypes overlapped donors; over 97% were de novo at given depth.

The germline CDR1 and CDR2 sequences are SGDLS and YYNGEE. The ends lost 4 bases at V and 6 bases at J; junction bases unmatched: 7. CDR3 length: 14 amino acids. Data came from immunoSEQ multiplex PCR; TCRdb stores just in-frame clones and leaves some out. Of some 17,000 clones in the sample, 60% to 75% were seen once. This clone was picked up a small number of times. Its antigen remains unknown. The specimen was peripheral blood mononuclear cells. The chain links TRBV9 to TRBJ1-5; 7 bases line up with TRBD1. The source of this sequence is a woman in her sixties in good health. Some clones in this sample may be carry-over from other donors' samples. The CDR3 bases are TGTGCCAGCAGCTCCGGGACAGACGGTCAGCCCCAGCATTTT. This encodes CASSSGTDGQPQHF.